These 19 T cell receptor beta chains originate from one sample sequenced in a study of blood T cell repertoires in COVID-19. The data were produced by immunoSEQ multiplex PCR, yet TCRdb's version contains in-frame clones alone and is incomplete. This table holds fewer than 250,000 clones, roughly 84% found once. The source material was PBMCs or T cells enriched from blood (not recorded which). Receptor source: a woman aged 30 to 39 who had recovered from COVID-19.

The chain employs TRBV9 and TRBJ2-3; possibly TRBD1 for D (5 bases). The CDR3 contains 17 residues. V lost 0 bases, J lost 2 bases, and 16 bases lay in between. Germline values: CDR1 SGDLS, CDR2 YYNGEE. CDR3 protein: CASSVVAGKVSTDTQYF. In DNA form, the CDR3 reads TGTGCCAGCAGCGTAGTGGCAGGGAAGGTATCCACAGATACGCAGTATTTT. The variable domain in full, with the rest retrieved from reference TRBV9 and TRBJ2-3, is DSGVTQTPKHLITATGQRVTLRCSPRSGDLSVYWYQQSLDQGLQFLIQYYNGEERAKGNILERFSAQQFPDLHSELNLSSLELGDSALYFCASSVVAGKVSTDTQYFGPGTRLTVL.

This chain joins TRBV4-2 and TRBJ2-7, with a tentative D call TRBD1 (5 bases). Germline V gene sequence: CDR1 LGHNA, CDR2 YNFKEQ. The CDR3 extends over 16 amino acids. The V gene lost 0 bases and the J gene lost 3 bases, with 15 bases spanning the gap. CDR3 sequence: CASSQEAATEYYEQYF. The CDR3 DNA sequence: TGTGCCAGCAGCCAAGAGGCTGCGACAGAGTACTACGAGCAGTACTTC.

This sequence joins TRBV15 and TRBJ1-1; no clear D gene. The ends were cut back, 0 bases at V and 4 bases at J, with 15 bases in the middle. Germline CDR1 reads LNHNV; CDR2 reads YYDKDF (reference sequence). This CDR3 spans 16 amino acids. The CDR3 DNA reads as TGTGCCACCAGCAGAGATGGCCCAGCCCAGGTCACTGAAGCTTTCTTT. It is translated as CATSRDGPAQVTEAFF. Complete variable domain (other parts from reference TRBV15 and TRBJ1-1): DAMVIQNPRYQVTQFGKPVTLSCSQTLNHNVMYWYQQKSSQAPKLLFHYYDKDFNNEADTPDNFQSRRPNTSFCFLDIRSPGLGDTAMYLCATSRDGPAQVTEAFFGQGTRLTVV.

CDR3 amino acids: CASLQVVRTEAFF. In DNA form, the CDR3 reads TGTGCCAGCCTTCAGGTGGTCAGGACTGAAGCTTTCTTT. This rearrangement joins TRBV6-5 to TRBJ1-1; no reliable D call. Germline V gives CDR1 MNHEY, CDR2 SVGAGI. The CDR3 is made up of 13 amino acids. V lost 8 bases and J lost 5, with 15 bases in between.

The J gene is TRBJ1-4, the V gene TRBV19; 7 bases match TRBD1. The CDR3 runs to 14 residues. V lost 6 bases to trimming and J lost 8 bases; unmatched junction nucleotides: 9. The V gene's germline CDR1 is LNHDA and CDR2 SQIVND (reference sequence). Here the CDR3 reads CASSPRGADEKLFF. CDR3 sequence (DNA): TGTGCCAGTAGCCCCAGGGGGGCTGACGAAAAACTGTTTTTT.

V gene TRBV7-2 combines with J gene TRBJ1-1; 7 nucleotides match TRBD1. The CDR3 contains 12 residues. Germline-derived CDR1 and CDR2 are SGHTA and FQGNSA. V shed 6 bases and J 8 bases; nucleotides not matched to a gene: 6. CDR3 sequence reads: CASSWTGGEAFF. The CDR3 DNA sequence: TGTGCCAGCAGTTGGACAGGTGGGGAAGCTTTCTTT.

This clone has more than one count but fewer than ten. This chain uses TRBV5-6 with TRBJ1-1, with D unresolved. Per germline, CDR1 SGHDT and CDR2 YYEEEE. Deletions cut 4 bases from V and 8 bases from J, with 9 bases between. The CDR3 totals 11 residues. CDR3: CASSIGEEAFF. CDR3 sequence (DNA): TGTGCCAGCAGCATCGGAGAGGAAGCTTTCTTT.

This clone was counted between two and nine times. The chain recombines TRBV5-1 with TRBJ2-7, with 7 nucleotides matching TRBD1. V dropped 4 bases and J dropped 2; count of bases not matched to a gene: 9. There are 15 residues in the CDR3. Germline V gives CDR1 SGHRS, CDR2 YFSETQ. Here the CDR3 reads CASSLGTESAYEQYV. In DNA form, the CDR3 reads TGCGCCAGCAGCCTGGGGACAGAGAGTGCCTACGAGCAGTACGTC.

J is TRBJ2-3 and V is TRBV15; D is undetermined. V was shortened by 0 bases and J by 1 base, with 17 bases between the two germline ends. The CDR3 has 18 amino acids. Germline values: CDR1 LNHNV, CDR2 YYDKDF (reference sequence). For the CDR3, the DNA is TGTGCCACCAGCAGAGATAGAAGCGTGTCTCGGGGCACAGATACGCAGTATTTT. Its protein is CATSRDRSVSRGTDTQYF.

The J gene is TRBJ2-1, the V gene TRBV5-5; TRBD2 matches at 14 bases. Per the germline V gene, CDR1 is SGHKS and CDR2 is YYEKEE (reference sequence). The junction had 4 bases not matched to a gene; V was cut back by 4 bases and J by 7 bases. CDR3 size: 15 residues. The CDR3 region is CASSRLAGGSNEQFF. CDR3 coding DNA: TGTGCCAGCAGCCGACTAGCGGGAGGGTCAAATGAGCAGTTCTTC. Full variable domain (rest looked up from reference TRBV5-5 and TRBJ2-1): DAGVTQSPTHLIKTRGQQVTLRCSPISGHKSVSWYQQVLGQGPQFIFQYYEKEERGRGNFPDRFSARQFPNYSSELNVNALLLGDSALYLCASSRLAGGSNEQFFGPGTRLTVL.

The chain is built from TRBV28 and TRBJ1-1, with a possible D match to TRBD1 (6 bases). V was cut by 6 bases and J by 1 base, with 18 bases left in between. This CDR3 comprises 16 residues. CDR1 is MDHEN and CDR2 is SYDVKM in the germline V gene. The CDR3 coding sequence is TGTGCCAGCAGCGCACCACTGGGACAAGCGAACACTGAAGCTTTCTTT. It yields the protein CASSAPLGQANTEAFF.

This sequence joins TRBV6-4 and TRBJ1-1; a weak D match, TRBD1 (6 bases). The CDR3 extends over 13 amino acids. From germline, CDR1 is MRHNA and CDR2 SNTAGT. Trimming shortened V by 4 bases and J by 3 bases, and 9 bases separated the two germline ends. DNA for the CDR3: TGTGCCAGCAGTGCAAACAGGGACACTGAAGCTTTCTTT. Encoded protein: CASSANRDTEAFF.

The chain uses TRBV7-9 and TRBJ2-1; tentatively, D is TRBD1 (6 bases). V was cut by 5 bases and J by 0 bases, with 20 bases left in between. The CDR3 contains 18 residues. Germline V gene data show CDR1 as SEHNR and CDR2 as FQNEAQ (reference sequence). For the CDR3, the DNA is TGTGCCAGCAGCCAACTTACAGGGTCCTTTAGCTCCTACAATGAGCAGTTCTTC. Its protein is CASSQLTGSFSSYNEQFF.

The chain couples TRBV5-1 to TRBJ1-2; TRBD1 aligns across 7 bases. Germline V gives CDR1 SGHRS, CDR2 YFSETQ. The CDR3 loop spans 14 amino acids. V trimming: 3 bases; J trimming: 5 bases; junction bases outside the gene matches: 7. The CDR3 loop is CASSSGTEIYGYTF. As DNA, the CDR3 is TGCGCCAGCAGCTCAGGGACAGAAATATATGGCTACACCTTC.

V is TRBV7-6 and J is TRBJ1-2; 8 nucleotides align to TRBD1. The CDR3 consists of 15 residues. V shed 1 base, J shed 7 bases, and the junction held 8 bases outside the gene matches. From germline, CDR1 is SGHVS and CDR2 FNYEAQ. The CDR3 DNA is TGTGCCAGCAGCTTAGGGGCAGGGGGCTCTGGTGGCTACACCTTC. This codes for CASSLGAGGSGGYTF.

This clone was counted once. V is TRBV7-6 and J is TRBJ2-7, with 10 bases lining up with TRBD1. Trimming at V came to 0 bases and at J to 3 bases, leaving 8 bases not matched to a gene. CDR1 SGHVS and CDR2 FNYEAQ come from the germline V gene. This CDR3 has 17 residues. CDR3 nucleotides: TGTGCCAGCAGCTTAGCCGATCTTGGACAGGGGGACTACGAGCAGTACTTC. It yields the protein CASSLADLGQGDYEQYF.

The rearrangement links TRBV18 to TRBJ2-2; D is uncertain. The V and J ends lost 2 bases and 0 bases respectively, with 10 bases between them. This CDR3 region has 16 residues. Germline loops: CDR1 KGHSH, CDR2 LQKENI. The CDR3 DNA reads TGTGCCAGCTCACCATTTAGTAACGCGAACACCGGGGAGCTGTTTTTT. Amino acids: CASSPFSNANTGELFF.

The rearrangement links TRBV27 to TRBJ2-2, with TRBD2 as a possible D gene (6 bases). The germline V gene encodes CDR1 MNHEY and CDR2 SMNVEV (reference sequence). Trimming took off 5 bases at V and 6 bases at J, with 19 bases between the two ends. This CDR3 region has 16 residues. The CDR3 bases are TGTGCCAGCAGTCGTCGGACTACGGGGAGCCCCGGGGAGCTGTTTTTT. Translating it yields CASSRRTTGSPGELFF.

The V gene is TRBV11-2, the J gene TRBJ1-4; possible D gene TRBD1, 5 bases. Germline assignment: CDR1 SGHAT and CDR2 FQNNGV. V lost 5 bases to trimming and J lost 6 bases, with 10 bases between them. There are 13 residues in the CDR3. DNA for the CDR3: TGTGCCAGCAGCCGCGCGACAGATGAAAAACTGTTTTTT. Translation: CASSRATDEKLFF.